This section outlines one TCR beta chain sequence together with its context. Its antigen is not identified. These data come from a study of blood T cells in healthy people across ages. Findings and limits, study-wide: Relative to aged donors, long-lived donors carried more naive CD4+ cells and displayed higher diversity. Unsorted PBMCs blocked a conclusive comparison of naive and antigen-experienced cells.

Combining a sample-barcoded 5' primer with a J-beta primer mix, a second PCR ran for roughly 7 to 12 cycles. In TCRdb, the 5' RACE reads were re-called with MiXCR into one record per CDR3 protein. The sample has about 800,000 distinct CDR3 sequences, about 62% seen once. There were healthy Caucasian individuals from Russia, aged about 6 to 100, serving as donors. CDR3 length: 14 residues. In germline, CDR1 is MNHNS, CDR2 SASEGT. V was clipped by 6 bases and J by 7 bases, with 13 bases between them. The material sequenced was blood. The clonotype originates from a man younger than 45 in good health. This chain connects TRBV6-1 to TRBJ1-6; possible D gene TRBD1, 5 bases. The CDR3 bases are TGTGCCAGCAGGTCCGGGGCTCAAAATTCACCCCTCCACTTT. Protein product: CASRSGAQNSPLHF.